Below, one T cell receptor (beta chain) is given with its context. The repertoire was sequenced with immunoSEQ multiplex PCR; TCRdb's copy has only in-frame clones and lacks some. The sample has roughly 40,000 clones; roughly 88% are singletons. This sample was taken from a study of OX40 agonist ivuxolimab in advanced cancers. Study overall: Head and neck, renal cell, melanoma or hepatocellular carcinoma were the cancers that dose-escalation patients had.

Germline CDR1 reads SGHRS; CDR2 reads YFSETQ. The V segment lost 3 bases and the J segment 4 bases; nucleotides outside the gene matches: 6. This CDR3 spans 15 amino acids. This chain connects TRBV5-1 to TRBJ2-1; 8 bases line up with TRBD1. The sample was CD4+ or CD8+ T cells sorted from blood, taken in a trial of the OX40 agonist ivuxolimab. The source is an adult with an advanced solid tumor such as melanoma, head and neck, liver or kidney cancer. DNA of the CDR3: TGCGCCAGCAGCTGGGCGACAGGGGAGTACAATGAGCAGTTCTTC. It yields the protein CASSWATGEYNEQFF.